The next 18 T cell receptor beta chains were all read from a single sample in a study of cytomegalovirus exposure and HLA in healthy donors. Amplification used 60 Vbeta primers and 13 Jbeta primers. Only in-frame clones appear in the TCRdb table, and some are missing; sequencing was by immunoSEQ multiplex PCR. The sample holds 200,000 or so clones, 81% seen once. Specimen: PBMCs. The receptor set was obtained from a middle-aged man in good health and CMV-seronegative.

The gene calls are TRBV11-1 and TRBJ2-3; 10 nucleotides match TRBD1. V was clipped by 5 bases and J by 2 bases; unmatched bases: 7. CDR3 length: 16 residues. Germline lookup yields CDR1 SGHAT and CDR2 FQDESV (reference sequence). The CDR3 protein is CASSRQTGGFTDTQYF. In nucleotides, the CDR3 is TGTGCCAGCAGCCGGCAGACAGGGGGCTTCACAGATACGCAGTATTTT.

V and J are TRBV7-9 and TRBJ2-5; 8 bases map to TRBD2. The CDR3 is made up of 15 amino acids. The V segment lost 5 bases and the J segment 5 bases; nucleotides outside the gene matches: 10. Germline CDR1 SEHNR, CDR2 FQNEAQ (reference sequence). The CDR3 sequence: CASSIEGAGVETQYF. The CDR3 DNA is TGTGCCAGCAGCATCGAGGGAGCGGGAGTCGAGACCCAGTACTTC.

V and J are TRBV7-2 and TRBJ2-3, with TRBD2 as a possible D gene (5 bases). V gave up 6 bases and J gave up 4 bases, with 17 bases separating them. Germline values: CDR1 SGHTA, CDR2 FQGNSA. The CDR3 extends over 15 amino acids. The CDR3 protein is CASSYKWGDADTQYF. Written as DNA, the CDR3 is TGTGCCAGCAGTTACAAATGGGGAGACGCAGATACGCAGTATTTT. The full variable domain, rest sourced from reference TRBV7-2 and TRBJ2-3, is GAGVSQSPSNKVTEKGKDVELRCDPISGHTALYWYRQSLGQGLEFLIYFQGNSAPDKSGLPSDRFSAERTGGSVSTLTIQRTQQEDSAVYLCASSYKWGDADTQYFGPGTRLTVL.

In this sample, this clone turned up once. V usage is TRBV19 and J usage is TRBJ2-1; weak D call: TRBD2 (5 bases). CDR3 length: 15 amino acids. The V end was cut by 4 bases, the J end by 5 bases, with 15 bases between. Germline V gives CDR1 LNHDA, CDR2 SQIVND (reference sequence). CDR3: CASSTTTRGNNEQFF. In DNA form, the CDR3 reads TGTGCCAGTAGTACCACCACACGAGGGAACAATGAGCAGTTCTTC. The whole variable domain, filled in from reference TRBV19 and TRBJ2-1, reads DGGITQSPKYLFRKEGQNVTLSCEQNLNHDAMYWYRQDPGQGLRLIYYSQIVNDFQKGDIAEGYSVSREKKESFPLTVTSAQKNPTAFYLCASSTTTRGNNEQFFGPGTRLTVL.

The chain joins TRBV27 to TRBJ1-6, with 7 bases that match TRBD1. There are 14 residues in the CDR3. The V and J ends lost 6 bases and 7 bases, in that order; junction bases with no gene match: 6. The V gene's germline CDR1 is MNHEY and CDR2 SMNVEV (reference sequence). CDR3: CASSVTGNNSPLHF. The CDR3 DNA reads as TGTGCCAGCAGCGTGACAGGGAACAATTCACCCCTCCACTTT.

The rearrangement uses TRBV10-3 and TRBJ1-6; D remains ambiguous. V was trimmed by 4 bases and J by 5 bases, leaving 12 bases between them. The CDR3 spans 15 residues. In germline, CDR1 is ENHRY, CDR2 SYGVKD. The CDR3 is CAISGGRVDNSPLHF. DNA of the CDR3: TGTGCCATCAGTGGAGGGCGCGTTGATAATTCACCCCTCCACTTT.

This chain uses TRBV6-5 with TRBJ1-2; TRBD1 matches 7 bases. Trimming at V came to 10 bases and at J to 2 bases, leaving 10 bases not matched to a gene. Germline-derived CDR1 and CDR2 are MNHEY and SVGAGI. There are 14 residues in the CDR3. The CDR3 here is CATRDSNKNYGYTF. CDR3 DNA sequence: TGTGCCACCCGGGACAGTAATAAAAACTATGGCTACACCTTC.

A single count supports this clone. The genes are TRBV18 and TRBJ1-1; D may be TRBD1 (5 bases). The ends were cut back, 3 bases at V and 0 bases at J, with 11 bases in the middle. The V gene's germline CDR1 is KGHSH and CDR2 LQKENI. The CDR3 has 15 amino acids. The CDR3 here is CASSPSGGLNTEAFF. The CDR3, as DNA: TGTGCCAGCTCACCGAGCGGGGGTTTGAACACTGAAGCTTTCTTT.

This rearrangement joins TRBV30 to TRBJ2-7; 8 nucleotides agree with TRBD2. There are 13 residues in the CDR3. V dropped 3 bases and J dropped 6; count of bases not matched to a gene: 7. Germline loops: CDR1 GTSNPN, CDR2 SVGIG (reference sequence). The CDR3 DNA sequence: TGTGCCTGGAGGGCCGGGACTAGGGGCGAGCAGTACTTC. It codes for CAWRAGTRGEQYF.

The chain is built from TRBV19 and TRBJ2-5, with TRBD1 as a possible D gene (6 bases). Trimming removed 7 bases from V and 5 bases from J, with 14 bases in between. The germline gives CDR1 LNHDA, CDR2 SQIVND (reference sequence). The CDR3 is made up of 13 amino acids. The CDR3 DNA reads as TGTGCCAGTACCACTAGGGGGTTGGAGACCCAGTACTTC. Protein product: CASTTRGLETQYF.

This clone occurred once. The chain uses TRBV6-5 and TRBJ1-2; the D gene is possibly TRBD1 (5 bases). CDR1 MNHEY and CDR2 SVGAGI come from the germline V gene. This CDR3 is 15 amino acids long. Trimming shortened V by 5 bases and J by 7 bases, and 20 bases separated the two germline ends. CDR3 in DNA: TGTGCCAGCAGTGGGACCTTACGGGGAGGTATTGGCTACACCTTC. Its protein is CASSGTLRGGIGYTF.

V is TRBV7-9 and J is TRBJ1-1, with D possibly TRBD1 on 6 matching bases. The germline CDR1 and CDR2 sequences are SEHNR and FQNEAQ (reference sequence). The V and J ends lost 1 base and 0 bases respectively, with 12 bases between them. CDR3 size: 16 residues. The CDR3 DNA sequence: TGTGCCAGCAGCTTAGAAGGGGGTTGGGTGAACACTGAAGCTTTCTTT. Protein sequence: CASSLEGGWVNTEAFF.

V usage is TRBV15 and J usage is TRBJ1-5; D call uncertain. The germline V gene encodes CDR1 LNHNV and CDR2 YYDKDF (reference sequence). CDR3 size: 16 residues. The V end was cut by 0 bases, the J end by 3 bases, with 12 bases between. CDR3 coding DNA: TGTGCCACCAGCAGAGATCAGGACGGACTCAATCAGCCCCAGCATTTT. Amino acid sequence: CATSRDQDGLNQPQHF.

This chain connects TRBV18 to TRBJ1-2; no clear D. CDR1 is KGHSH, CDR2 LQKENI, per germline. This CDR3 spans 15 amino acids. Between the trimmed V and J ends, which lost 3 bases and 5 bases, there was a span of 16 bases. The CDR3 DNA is TGTGCCAGCTCACCCTCCCCGGAGGGAGGTTATGGCTACACCTTC. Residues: CASSPSPEGGYGYTF.

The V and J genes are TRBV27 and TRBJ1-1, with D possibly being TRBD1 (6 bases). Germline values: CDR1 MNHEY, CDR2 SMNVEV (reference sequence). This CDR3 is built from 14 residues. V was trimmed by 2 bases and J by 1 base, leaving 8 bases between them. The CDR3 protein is CASSLDRRNTEAFF. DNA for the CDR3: TGTGCCAGCAGTTTAGACAGGAGGAACACTGAAGCTTTCTTT.

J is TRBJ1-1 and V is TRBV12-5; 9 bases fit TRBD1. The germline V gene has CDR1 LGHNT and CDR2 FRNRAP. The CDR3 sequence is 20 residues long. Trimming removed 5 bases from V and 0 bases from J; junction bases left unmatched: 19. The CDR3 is CASGPKLPGQGSLVNTEAFF. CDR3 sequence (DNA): TGTGCTAGTGGTCCAAAACTTCCGGGACAGGGTTCTCTGGTGAACACTGAAGCTTTCTTT.

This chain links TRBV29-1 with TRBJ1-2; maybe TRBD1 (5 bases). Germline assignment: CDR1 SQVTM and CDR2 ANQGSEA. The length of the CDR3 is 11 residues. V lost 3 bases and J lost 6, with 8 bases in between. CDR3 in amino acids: CSVDQGDGYTF. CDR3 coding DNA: TGCAGCGTTGATCAAGGGGATGGCTACACCTTC.

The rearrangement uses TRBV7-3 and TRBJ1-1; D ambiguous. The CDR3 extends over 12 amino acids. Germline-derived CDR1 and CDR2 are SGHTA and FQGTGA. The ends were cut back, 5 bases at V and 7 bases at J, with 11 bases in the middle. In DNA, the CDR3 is TGTGCCAGCAGCCCTCGGAGAGGTGAAGCTTTCTTT. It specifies CASSPRRGEAFF. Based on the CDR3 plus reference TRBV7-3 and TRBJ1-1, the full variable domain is GAGVSQTPSNKVTEKGKYVELRCDPISGHTALYWYRQSLGQGPEFLIYFQGTGAADDSGLPNDRFFAVRPEGSVSTLKIQRTERGDSAVYLCASSPRRGEAFFGQGTRLTVV.